This T cell receptor beta chain was captured in a study of molecular identifiers for immune sequencing clone quantification. TCRdb re-called the PCR reads through MiXCR, storing one row per CDR3 protein. The table records some 320,000 distinct CDR3 sequences, over 20% of them present only once. Germline CDR1 is SGHAT and CDR2 is FQDESV (reference sequence). This CDR3 spans 13 amino acids. Deletions cut 4 bases from V and 8 bases from J, with 11 bases between. This clonotype originated in a human donor in good health. Some libraries in this study had Jurkat cell RNA spiked in. Sequencing used naive CD8+ T cells from blood, with Jurkat cell RNA spiked in. Subset here: FACS-sorted CD8+CD4-CCR7+CD45RA+ naive T cells. The gene calls are TRBV11-1 and TRBJ2-2, with D possibly being TRBD2 (5 bases). The CDR3, as DNA: TGTGCCAGCAGCTCCCGGGATTGGGGGGAGCTGTTTTTT. It is translated as CASSSRDWGELFF.